This T cell receptor (beta chain) was sequenced for a study of T cell repertoires in ileal Crohn's disease. Assay used: immunoSEQ multiplex PCR; TCRdb lists only in-frame clones, some missing. The profile shows about 14,000 clones, 75% to 85% of them singletons. Trimming took off 5 bases at V and 5 bases at J, with 17 bases between the two ends. This CDR3 is 15 amino acids long. Germline V gene lookup returns CDR1 SGHDT and CDR2 YYEEEE. The sequence derives from an adult with Crohn's disease. Material: ileal tissue. V and J are TRBV5-6 and TRBJ1-5; the D gene is possibly TRBD1 (6 bases). In nucleotides, the CDR3 is TGTGCCAGCAGTAAGGACCGGGGGGGCTATCAGCCCCAGCATTTT. This sequence encodes CASSKDRGGYQPQHF.